The 28 T cell receptor beta chains given below trace back to one sample, sequenced in a study of early T cells in non-severe SARS-CoV-2 infection. MiXCR was run by TCRdb on the 5' RACE reads, yielding one entry per CDR3 protein. The sample consists of tens of thousands of distinct CDR3 sequences, 5.4% of them appearing once. This sample comprised whole blood, obtained at baseline. The receptors originated from an adult who was a healthcare worker with PCR-confirmed SARS-CoV-2 infection or an uninfected control (not recorded which).

This clonotype was counted ten times or more. The V and J genes are TRBV20-1 and TRBJ2-3; TRBD2 matches at 9 bases. V lost 0 bases, J lost 3 bases, and 4 bases stayed unmatched. The CDR3 length is 15 residues. Germline V gene data show CDR1 as DFQATT and CDR2 as SNEGSKA (reference sequence). DNA for the CDR3: TGCAGTGCTAGAGATTCGACTAGCGGAACAGATACGCAGTATTTT. Amino acids: CSARDSTSGTDTQYF.

This clonotype was detected only a few times. The chain is built from TRBV7-9 and TRBJ1-1; D call uncertain. V lost 5 bases, J lost 9 bases, and 16 bases lay in between. This CDR3 spans 13 amino acids. Germline V CDR1 and CDR2: SEHNR, FQNEAQ (reference sequence). This CDR3 is CASSPRDGSQAFF. The CDR3 DNA is TGTGCCAGCAGCCCCAGAGACGGAAGCCAAGCTTTCTTT.

The sample holds many counts of this clonotype. The chain joins TRBV29-1 to TRBJ2-6, with 9 nucleotides matching TRBD1. This CDR3 comprises 14 residues. Germline V CDR1 and CDR2: SQVTM, ANQGSEA. V lost 5 bases and J lost 3; bases outside the gene matches: 2. The CDR3 coding sequence is TGCAGCGTTACAGGGGGCAGTGGGGCCAACGTCCTGACTTTC. Translating it yields CSVTGGSGANVLTF.

This clonotype has ten or more counts. The chain is built from TRBV6-6 and TRBJ1-2, with a possible D match to TRBD1 (5 bases). The length of the CDR3 is 12 residues. Trimming took 9 bases from V and 4 from J, leaving 12 bases between them. The germline V gene has CDR1 MNHNY and CDR2 SVGAGI (reference sequence). This chain's CDR3 is CASLRGSYGYTF. The CDR3 DNA reads TGTGCCAGTCTGAGGGGCTCCTATGGCTACACCTTC.

This clonotype appeared a few times. This CDR3 is CASSSMGETQYF. The CDR3 DNA sequence: TGTGCCAGCTCGTCGATGGGAGAGACCCAGTACTTC. The rearrangement uses TRBV19 and TRBJ2-5; D remains unclear. Between the trimmed V and J ends, which lost 9 bases and 4 bases, there was a span of 12 bases. From germline, CDR1 is LNHDA and CDR2 SQIVND (reference sequence). This CDR3 comprises 12 residues.

This clonotype came up many times. The gene calls are TRBV28 and TRBJ1-5; D might be TRBD1 (5 bases). The CDR3 covers 15 residues. The germline CDR1 and CDR2 sequences are MDHEN and SYDVKM. The ends were cut back, 6 bases at V and 1 base at J, with 13 bases in the middle. DNA for the CDR3: TGTGCCAGCAGCAAAGGGGCACGGAGCAATCAGCCCCAGCATTTT. Encoded protein: CASSKGARSNQPQHF.

Ten or more counts support this clonotype. The chain recombines TRBV11-3 with TRBJ2-3, with 7 bases matching TRBD2. This CDR3 has 16 residues. V was pared by 7 bases and J by 11 bases, with 21 bases of the junction left unmatched. Germline V lookup: CDR1 SGHNT, CDR2 YENEEA. CDR3: CASTGRAGAHLVRQYF. In nucleotides, the CDR3 is TGTGCCAGCACGGGTCGGGCGGGAGCCCATCTGGTTAGGCAGTATTTT.

This clonotype was counted at least ten times. This rearrangement joins TRBV24-1 to TRBJ1-2; perhaps TRBD1 as D (6 bases). The CDR3 consists of 16 residues. V was pared by 9 bases and J by 6 bases, with 25 bases between. Germline V gene data show CDR1 as KGHDR and CDR2 as SFDVKD. CDR3 coding DNA: TGTGCCACCGTACCCGGGACAAGGGCCCCGAAGGATGGCTACACCTTC. Translating it yields CATVPGTRAPKDGYTF.

The rearrangement links TRBV10-3 to TRBJ1-1; D is unresolved. The V gene lost 0 bases and the J gene lost 1 base, with 9 bases spanning the gap. CDR3 length equals 15 residues. Germline CDR1 reads ENHRY; CDR2 reads SYGVKD. For the CDR3, the DNA is TGTGCCATCAGTGAGTCGGGCAGAGCGAACACTGAAGCTTTCTTT. Translated, it gives CAISESGRANTEAFF.

By sample share, this clonotype is medium-sized. This rearrangement joins TRBV30 to TRBJ1-1, with D perhaps matching TRBD1 (6 bases). The V end was cut by 3 bases, the J end by 2 bases, with 10 bases between. From germline, CDR1 is GTSNPN and CDR2 SVGIG (reference sequence). The CDR3 sequence is 13 residues long. The CDR3 DNA reads as TGTGCCTGGAGGCAGGGGTTTAACACTGAAGCTTTCTTT. This translates into CAWRQGFNTEAFF.

This clonotype was observed many times. CDR3 region: CASSLEGTGWNTIYF. In DNA, the CDR3 is TGTGCCAGCAGCTTAGAGGGGACAGGGTGGAACACCATATATTTT. J is TRBJ1-3 and V is TRBV7-2; 9 nucleotides line up with TRBD1. This CDR3 has 15 residues. V trimming: 1 base; J trimming: 7 bases; junction bases outside the gene matches: 5. Looked up from germline, CDR1 is SGHTA and CDR2 is FQGNSA.

There are many counts of this clonotype. This chain's CDR3 is CASSLAGQVGTDTQYF. CDR3 nucleotides: TGCGCCAGCAGCTTGGCCGGACAGGTCGGCACAGATACGCAGTATTTT. The V gene is TRBV5-1, the J gene TRBJ2-3; TRBD1 matches 7 bases. The CDR3 extends over 16 amino acids. The germline V gene encodes CDR1 SGHRS and CDR2 YFSETQ. Trimming took 0 bases from V and 1 from J; bases not matched to a gene: 5.

This clonotype was seen many times. The V gene is TRBV12-3 or TRBV12-4, the J gene TRBJ1-3; the D is unclear. The CDR3 runs 17 residues. The germline V and J ends were trimmed by 2 bases and 0 bases, with 14 bases remaining between them. The CDR3 DNA sequence: TGTGCCAGCAGTTTAAGGTTCCCGGGCTACTCTGGAAACACCATATATTTT. Its translation is CASSLRFPGYSGNTIYF.

This clonotype was seen more than once but under ten times. The rearrangement links TRBV20-1 to TRBJ2-1; TRBD2 is a possible D gene (5 bases). Trimming pared 1 base from V and 4 bases from J, leaving 8 bases between. CDR1 and CDR2 from the germline V gene are DFQATT and SNEGSKA (reference sequence). The CDR3 is 13 residues long. CDR3 sequence (DNA): TGCAGTGCTAGAGCAACTAGTTACAATGAGCAGTTCTTC. Protein product: CSARATSYNEQFF.

The sample holds many counts of this clonotype. The chain couples TRBV12-3 or TRBV12-4 to TRBJ1-6; D ambiguous. The CDR3 is 13 amino acids. V gave up 7 bases and J gave up 6 bases, with 10 bases separating them. CDR3 region: CASKTLINSPLHF. The CDR3 region has the DNA TGTGCCAGCAAGACACTGATTAATTCACCCCTCCACTTT.

This clonotype was observed many times. The chain couples TRBV7-6 to TRBJ2-3, with D possibly called TRBD1 or TRBD2 (5 bases each). This CDR3 is 13 amino acids long. V was shortened by 0 bases and J by 4 bases, with 5 bases between the two germline ends. CDR1 and CDR2 (germline): SGHVS, FNYEAQ. The DNA for the CDR3 is TGTGCCAGCAGCTTAGCGGGGGCAGATACGCAGTATTTT. It encodes CASSLAGADTQYF.

This clonotype was seen ten or more times. The rearrangement uses TRBV12-3 or TRBV12-4 and TRBJ2-3, with 9 nucleotides matching TRBD1. Trimming at V came to 5 bases and at J to 2 bases, leaving 5 bases not matched to a gene. CDR3 size: 15 residues. The CDR3 loop is CASSLTGGSTDTQYF. DNA of the CDR3: TGTGCCAGCAGTCTAACAGGGGGCTCCACAGATACGCAGTATTTT.

This clonotype was observed a handful of times. V gene TRBV5-1 combines with J gene TRBJ2-7; 10 nucleotides agree with TRBD2. The trim removed 2 bases at V and 6 bases at J, leaving 8 bases unmatched. Germline CDR1 reads SGHRS; CDR2 reads YFSETQ. The CDR3 sequence is 15 residues long. The CDR3 sequence is CASSFSGTSEIEQYF. The CDR3 DNA follows: TGCGCCAGCAGCTTTTCCGGGACTAGCGAAATCGAGCAGTACTTC.

The chain carries TRBV5-6 and TRBJ2-7, with 7 nucleotides matching TRBD2. CDR1 and CDR2 from the germline V gene are SGHDT and YYEEEE. Trimming removed 3 bases from V and 7 bases from J; junction bases left unmatched: 16. The CDR3 runs to 16 residues. For the CDR3, the DNA is TGTGCCAGCAGCTACACCTCCGGGACTACCTTAGGGGAGCAGTACTTC. Its protein product is CASSYTSGTTLGEQYF.

The V and J genes are TRBV5-1 and TRBJ2-3; TRBD2 matches 7 bases. The CDR3 has 15 residues. V lost 0 bases to trimming and J lost 1 base; unmatched junction nucleotides: 2. Germline V lookup: CDR1 SGHRS, CDR2 YFSETQ. CDR3 amino acids: CASSLAAGGTDTQYF. The CDR3 bases are TGCGCCAGCAGCTTGGCGGCGGGGGGCACAGATACGCAGTATTTT.

This clonotype was counted many times. This chain connects TRBV5-1 to TRBJ2-1; TRBD2 agrees at 14 bases. V gave up 5 bases and J gave up 8 bases; unmatched junction bases: 6. The germline V gene encodes CDR1 SGHRS and CDR2 YFSETQ. The CDR3 is 15 residues long. The CDR3 DNA follows: TGCGCCAGCAGACCGGGACTAGCGGGAGTGGATGAGCAGTTCTTC. Translated: CASRPGLAGVDEQFF.

This clonotype was observed a handful of times. This chain uses TRBV7-3 with TRBJ2-3; D possibly corresponds to TRBD2 (5 bases). The CDR3 is made up of 12 amino acids. Deletions cut 5 bases from V and 8 bases from J, with 11 bases between. The germline gives CDR1 SGHTA, CDR2 FQGTGA. The CDR3 sequence is CASSPGGGTQYF. In nucleotides, the CDR3 is TGTGCCAGCAGCCCCGGAGGAGGTACGCAGTATTTT.

The CDR3 DNA follows: TGCGCCAGCAGCGAGGGAACTGAAGCTTTCTTT. Encoded protein: CASSEGTEAFF. The chain uses TRBV10-2 and TRBJ1-1; D unclear. This CDR3 has 11 residues. Germline-derived CDR1 and CDR2 are WSHSY and SAAADI. Trimming cost V 6 bases and J 5 bases, with 7 bases left between them.

This clonotype occurred many times. The V gene is TRBV10-3, the J gene TRBJ2-6; TRBD1 matches 7 bases. The CDR3 runs 15 residues. Germline CDR1 ENHRY, CDR2 SYGVKD. V lost 5 bases to trimming and J lost 3 bases; unmatched junction nucleotides: 4. The CDR3 bases are TGTGCCATCAGTCAACAGGGGAATGGGGCCAACGTCCTGACTTTC. As protein: CAISQQGNGANVLTF.

This clonotype was counted ten times or more. The rearrangement joins TRBV4-1 to TRBJ2-7, with TRBD1 as a possible D gene (6 bases). Germline values: CDR1 MGHRA, CDR2 YSYEKL. The CDR3 is made up of 15 amino acids. Between the trimmed V and J ends, which lost 0 bases and 3 bases, there was a span of 12 bases. CDR3 nucleotides: TGCGCCAGCAGCCAAGAAGGGCGGACAGTCTACGAGCAGTACTTC. Amino acids: CASSQEGRTVYEQYF.

Regarding this clonotype: A much larger clonotype is one base distant, so this may be a read error. This chain uses TRBV29-1 with TRBJ2-7, with D maybe TRBD2 (6 bases). From germline, CDR1 is SQVTM and CDR2 ANQGSEA. The CDR3 is 14 amino acids. Trimming took off 3 bases at V and 6 bases at J, with 18 bases between the two ends. DNA for the CDR3: TGCAGCGTTGATGGGGGGAGGTTGCCCTGCGAGCAGTACTTC. It encodes CSVDGGRLPCEQYF.

In its sample, this clonotype was seen many times. V is TRBV14 and J is TRBJ1-2; TRBD1 agrees at 9 bases. The junction had 8 bases not matched to a gene; V was cut back by 3 bases and J by 3 bases. Germline V gene sequence: CDR1 SGHDN, CDR2 FVKESK. The CDR3 is 16 residues long. The CDR3 DNA is TGTGCCAGCAGCCAGTACAGGGGGCCGAGCGACTATGGCTACACCTTC. Translated: CASSQYRGPSDYGYTF.

This clonotype was observed at least ten times. This rearrangement joins TRBV10-2 to TRBJ2-1; 10 bases fit TRBD2. Losses at the gene ends were 6 bases for V and 9 bases for J; bases not matched to a gene: 8. Germline CDR1 and CDR2: WSHSY and SAAADI. This CDR3 spans 14 amino acids. Written as DNA, the CDR3 is TGCGCCAGCAGATGGCTAGCGGGAGCGGGTGAGCAGTTCTTC. This translates into CASRWLAGAGEQFF.